These 11 T cell receptor beta chains share one sample of origin, sequenced in a study of siplizumab effects on memory and regulatory T cells. Generated by immunoSEQ multiplex PCR, the TCRdb table keeps only in-frame clones and is missing some. Of 110,000 or so clones detected, around 92% appear once; the ten largest clones hold 0.65% to 0.9%. Sequencing was done on a sample of Tregs sorted from blood. All receptors derive from a human donor in good health.

The chain joins TRBV18 to TRBJ2-1; 9 bases fit TRBD2. The CDR3 contains 15 residues. The V gene's germline CDR1 is KGHSH and CDR2 LQKENI. The trim removed 2 bases at V and 6 bases at J, leaving 5 bases unmatched. CDR3 sequence (DNA): TGTGCCAGCTCACCATTGGCGGGAGGGTCCAATGAGCAGTTCTTC. As protein: CASSPLAGGSNEQFF. The full variable domain, its missing parts supplied by reference TRBV18 and TRBJ2-1, is NAGVMQNPRHLVRRRGQEARLRCSPMKGHSHVYWYRQLPEEGLKFMVYLQKENIIDESGMPKERFSAEFPKEGPSILRIQQVVRGDSAAYFCASSPLAGGSNEQFFGPGTRLTVL.

This chain connects TRBV18 to TRBJ2-1; no firm D call. V lost 3 bases, J lost 6 bases, and 15 bases lay in between. CDR3 length: 15 amino acids. Germline CDR1 is KGHSH and CDR2 is LQKENI. Here the CDR3 DNA reads TGTGCCAGCTCACCGGTACCGCTAGGTTCCAATGAGCAGTTCTTC. It encodes CASSPVPLGSNEQFF. The full variable domain, in which reference TRBV18 and TRBJ2-1 provide the parts outside the CDR3, is NAGVMQNPRHLVRRRGQEARLRCSPMKGHSHVYWYRQLPEEGLKFMVYLQKENIIDESGMPKERFSAEFPKEGPSILRIQQVVRGDSAAYFCASSPVPLGSNEQFFGPGTRLTVL.

The CDR3 DNA follows: TGTGCCAGCAGCTTATCAGGGCTTAGGGAAAAACTGTTTTTT. The encoded protein is CASSLSGLREKLFF. The J gene is TRBJ1-4, the V gene TRBV11-2, with D maybe TRBD1 (5 bases). The CDR3 covers 14 residues. CDR1 is SGHAT, CDR2 FQNNGV, per germline. Deletions cut 2 bases from V and 8 bases from J, with 12 bases between.

The rearrangement joins TRBV7-9 to TRBJ1-6; 7 nucleotides match TRBD1. J lost 1 base, V lost 8 bases, and 8 bases had no gene match. The V gene's germline CDR1 is SEHNR and CDR2 FQNEAQ (reference sequence). The CDR3 runs to 16 residues. The CDR3 here is CASATDRASYNSPLHF. Written as DNA, the CDR3 is TGTGCCAGCGCTACAGACAGGGCGTCCTATAATTCACCCCTCCACTTT.

The CDR3 region is CASSLTLGGASSYEQYF. The CDR3 nucleotides read TGTGCCAGCAGCTTAACGTTAGGGGGGGCTTCCTCCTACGAGCAGTACTTC. V gene TRBV11-2 combines with J gene TRBJ2-7; tentatively, D is TRBD2 (7 bases). V was pared by 2 bases and J by 0 bases, with 17 bases between. The CDR3 extends over 17 amino acids. Per the germline V gene, CDR1 is SGHAT and CDR2 is FQNNGV.

This chain connects TRBV6-5 to TRBJ2-3, with a weak D call TRBD2 (6 bases). CDR1 and CDR2 from the germline V gene are MNHEY and SVGAGI. V was shortened by 3 bases and J by 9 bases, with 19 bases between the two germline ends. CDR3 length equals 15 residues. CDR3: CASSYLGGGKGTQYF. The CDR3 DNA follows: TGTGCCAGCAGTTATTTGGGAGGCGGTAAGGGGACGCAGTATTTT.

This chain connects TRBV27 to TRBJ2-3; the D gene could be TRBD1 or TRBD2 (5 bases each). Germline loops: CDR1 MNHEY, CDR2 SMNVEV (reference sequence). The CDR3 covers 15 residues. V gave up 6 bases and J gave up 0 bases, with 13 bases separating them. The CDR3 region is CASRFVGASTDTQYF. In DNA form, the CDR3 reads TGTGCCAGCAGGTTTGTCGGGGCGAGCACAGATACGCAGTATTTT.

The gene calls are TRBV27 and TRBJ2-3; D remains unclear. The CDR3 has 13 amino acids. The germline V and J ends were trimmed by 5 bases and 2 bases, with 8 bases remaining between them. Germline loops: CDR1 MNHEY, CDR2 SMNVEV (reference sequence). The CDR3 DNA reads as TGTGCCAGCAGTGGAACAGCCACAGATACGCAGTATTTT. Its translation: CASSGTATDTQYF.

The J gene is TRBJ2-3, the V gene TRBV7-9; D tentatively fits TRBD1 or TRBD2 (5 bases each). There are 15 residues in the CDR3. V lost 5 bases to trimming and J lost 1 base, with 13 bases between them. Germline V gene data show CDR1 as SEHNR and CDR2 as FQNEAQ (reference sequence). DNA of the CDR3: TGTGCCAGCAGCCCGCCGGGGCTTCGCACAGATACGCAGTATTTT. Translation gives CASSPPGLRTDTQYF.

The V call is TRBV11-1, the J call TRBJ2-5; maybe TRBD2 (6 bases). The CDR3 loop spans 13 amino acids. CDR1 and CDR2 (germline): SGHAT, FQDESV (reference sequence). The ends were cut back, 3 bases at V and 4 bases at J, with 9 bases in the middle. The CDR3 coding sequence is TGTGCCAGCAGCTTCTTGGGGGGAGAGACCCAGTACTTC. Translating it yields CASSFLGGETQYF.

J is TRBJ2-5 and V is TRBV2; 8 nucleotides match TRBD1. CDR1 is SNHLY and CDR2 is FYNNEI in the germline V gene. Germline trimming cut 1 base from V and 5 bases from J; bases unmatched to any gene: 3. There are 14 residues in the CDR3. CDR3 in DNA: TGTGCCAGCAGTGAAGGCAGGGGGCGCGAGACCCAGTACTTC. It specifies CASSEGRGRETQYF.